This TCR beta chain comes out of a study of early T cells in non-severe SARS-CoV-2 infection. Study information: Unpaired chains resulted from sequencing bulk RNA of unsorted whole blood. Whole-study results and caveats: Anti-spike CD8 responses were favored in VDJdb matching, and private and CD4 specificities were missed.

Researchers attached unique molecular identifiers to individual cDNA molecules. TCRdb re-analysed the 5' RACE reads in MiXCR, keeping a single row per CDR3 protein. This repertoire shows 50,000 to 80,000 distinct CDR3 sequences, approximately 9.2% found once; its top ten account for under 15%. Germline V CDR1 and CDR2: DFQATT, SNEGSKA (reference sequence). The CDR3 contains 13 residues. Trimming removed 1 base from V and 0 bases from J, with 6 bases in between. This clonotype has only a few counts. Its antigen is not known. The source was whole blood, collected at baseline. The receptor's source is an adult who was a healthcare worker with PCR-confirmed SARS-CoV-2 infection or an uninfected control (not recorded which). This rearrangement joins TRBV20-1 to TRBJ1-1; no firm D call. CDR3 coding DNA: TGCAGTGCTAGAGTTGGGCTGAACACTGAAGCTTTCTTT. It codes for CSARVGLNTEAFF.